What follows are 15 T cell receptor beta chains derived from one specimen sequenced in a study of cytomegalovirus exposure and HLA in healthy donors. 60 Vbeta and 13 Jbeta primers were used in PCR. The table came from immunoSEQ multiplex PCR; TCRdb's copy has only in-frame clones and leaves some out. The sample contains some 140,000 clones, 80% of which appear only once. Sequencing used PBMCs. These receptors came from a man aged 30 to 39 in good health and CMV-seropositive.

The chain uses TRBV28 and TRBJ2-7; D unclear. Trimming shortened V by 8 bases and J by 2 bases, and 13 bases separated the two germline ends. The CDR3 extends over 13 amino acids. CDR1 MDHEN and CDR2 SYDVKM come from the germline V gene. CDR3 coding DNA: TGTGCCAGCGAAGAGACATTAACCTACGAGCAGTACTTC. Protein product: CASEETLTYEQYF.

The DNA of the CDR3 is TGCGCCAGCAGCTTGCCCCCCACTAGCGGCTCTAGCACAGATACGCAGTATTTT. Amino acids: CASSLPPTSGSSTDTQYF. The gene calls are TRBV5-1 and TRBJ2-3, with 8 bases aligning to TRBD2. The germline V gene has CDR1 SGHRS and CDR2 YFSETQ. CDR3 length: 18 residues. Trimming at V came to 1 base and at J to 0 bases, leaving 10 bases not matched to a gene.

The chain links TRBV29-1 to TRBJ1-1, with D perhaps TRBD1 (5 bases). The CDR3 sequence is 12 residues long. The germline V gene encodes CDR1 SQVTM and CDR2 ANQGSEA. V was trimmed by 7 bases and J by 0 bases, leaving 9 bases between them. The CDR3 coding sequence is TGCAGCGCGGGGGGAATGAACACTGAAGCTTTCTTT. Translating it yields CSAGGMNTEAFF.

This clone showed up just a few times. The chain recombines TRBV27 with TRBJ2-1; perhaps TRBD2 as D (5 bases). The CDR3 contains 16 residues. V was trimmed by 6 bases and J by 0 bases, leaving 15 bases between them. Germline lookup yields CDR1 MNHEY and CDR2 SMNVEV (reference sequence). The CDR3 sequence is CASRKGAPSSYNEQFF. In nucleotides, the CDR3 is TGTGCCAGCAGGAAGGGAGCCCCTAGCTCCTACAATGAGCAGTTCTTC.

The CDR3 sequence is CASSPSDYTQYF. The CDR3 DNA follows: TGCGCCAGCAGCCCTTCAGACTATACGCAGTATTTT. The rearrangement joins TRBV5-1 to TRBJ2-3; D is unresolved. The V gene's germline CDR1 is SGHRS and CDR2 YFSETQ. The CDR3 is 12 amino acids. The V gene lost 4 bases and the J gene lost 7 bases, with 10 bases spanning the gap.

The chain carries TRBV6-5 and TRBJ1-1; no clear D gene. Germline CDR1 and CDR2: MNHEY and SVGAGI. Trimming stripped 0 bases from V and 5 bases from J, with 7 bases between. The CDR3 totals 13 residues. The CDR3 nucleotides read TGTGCCAGCAGTTACTCCCCTTATACTGAAGCTTTCTTT. This codes for CASSYSPYTEAFF.

The rearrangement joins TRBV6-6 to TRBJ1-1, with 10 nucleotides matching TRBD1. CDR1 is MNHNY, CDR2 SVGAGI, per germline (reference sequence). The CDR3 runs to 16 residues. The junction had 8 bases not matched to a gene; V was cut back by 2 bases and J by 5 bases. CDR3: CASSYPRGTGVTEAFF. The CDR3 DNA is TGTGCCAGCAGTTACCCGAGGGGGACAGGGGTTACTGAAGCTTTCTTT.

There are a few counts of this clone. The chain combines TRBV6-5 with TRBJ1-5; D is undetermined. The V gene's germline CDR1 is MNHEY and CDR2 SVGAGI. Trimming stripped 6 bases from V and 6 bases from J, with 9 bases between. The CDR3 runs 12 residues. This CDR3 is CASSRRGQPQHF. The CDR3 DNA is TGTGCCAGCAGCCGCCGGGGTCAGCCCCAGCATTTT.

The rearrangement joins TRBV30 to TRBJ2-1; 7 bases are shared with TRBD1. The CDR3 sequence is 15 residues long. Germline CDR1 reads GTSNPN; CDR2 reads SVGIG (reference sequence). The ends lost 5 bases at V and 4 bases at J; junction bases unmatched: 11. As DNA, the CDR3 is TGTGCCTGGCTATCCGGGACAGCGGAGTACAATGAGCAGTTCTTC. This translates into CAWLSGTAEYNEQFF.

V is TRBV7-2 and J is TRBJ1-2; D perhaps matches TRBD1 (6 bases). This CDR3 region has 16 residues. Germline V gene data show CDR1 as SGHTA and CDR2 as FQGNSA. V was trimmed by 4 bases and J by 4 bases, leaving 19 bases between them. The CDR3 loop is CASSSDVQGSAYGYTF. The CDR3 coding sequence is TGTGCCAGCAGCTCCGACGTCCAGGGGTCCGCCTATGGCTACACCTTC.

The J gene is TRBJ2-3, the V gene TRBV27; 10 bases are a match to TRBD2. CDR1 is MNHEY, CDR2 SMNVEV, per germline (reference sequence). J lost 4 bases, V lost 1 base, and 5 bases had no gene match. This CDR3 has 16 residues. DNA of the CDR3: TGTGCCAGCAGTTTATTCCTAGCGGGAGTTCCAGATACGCAGTATTTT. It translates to CASSLFLAGVPDTQYF.

The rearrangement joins TRBV27 to TRBJ2-3; the match to TRBD2 covers 9 bases. Germline loops: CDR1 MNHEY, CDR2 SMNVEV (reference sequence). The CDR3 covers 16 residues. The V segment lost 4 bases and the J segment 2 bases; nucleotides outside the gene matches: 7. This CDR3 reads CASSSGLAEITDTQYF. The CDR3 DNA reads as TGTGCCAGCAGTTCGGGACTAGCCGAGATCACAGATACGCAGTATTTT.

V usage is TRBV5-6 and J usage is TRBJ2-1; 16 nucleotides agree with TRBD2. This CDR3 is built from 19 residues. The trim removed 6 bases at V and 9 bases at J, leaving 18 bases unmatched. Germline-derived CDR1 and CDR2 are SGHDT and YYEEEE. CDR3 bases: TGTGCCAGCACCACCGAGGGGACTAGCGGGAGGGCCCCGGTTTGTGAGCAGTTCTTC. It codes for CASTTEGTSGRAPVCEQFF. The variable domain in full, with the rest retrieved from reference TRBV5-6 and TRBJ2-1, is DAGVTQSPTHLIKTRGQQVTLRCSPKSGHDTVSWYQQALGQGPQFIFQYYEEEERQRGNFPDRFSGHQFPNYSSELNVNALLLGDSALYLCASTTEGTSGRAPVCEQFFGPGTRLTVL.

The V gene is TRBV7-9, the J gene TRBJ2-1; 12 bases are a match to TRBD2. V trimming: 1 base; J trimming: 7 bases; junction bases outside the gene matches: 11. CDR3 size: 18 residues. Germline CDR1 and CDR2: SEHNR and FQNEAQ (reference sequence). The chain's CDR3 is CASSLDLNLAGGPNEQFF. The CDR3 DNA reads as TGTGCCAGCAGCTTAGACCTAAACCTAGCGGGAGGGCCTAATGAGCAGTTCTTC.

This clone has only one observation. This chain joins TRBV28 and TRBJ1-2; 9 nucleotides match TRBD1. Germline assignment: CDR1 MDHEN and CDR2 SYDVKM. This CDR3 has 14 amino acids. V was clipped by 5 bases and J by 8 bases; unmatched bases: 9. CDR3 DNA: TGTGCCAGCAGTCCCGCCGGGACAGGGCTAGGCTACACCTTC. Amino acids: CASSPAGTGLGYTF.